The clone carrying this T cell receptor beta chain was picked up a small number of times. The data belong to a study of blood T cell repertoires in COVID-19. Overall study context: Donors in the United States, Italy and Spain gave samples during acute or convalescent COVID-19.

In the source study's methods: How many nucleated cells were present was estimated from reference gene primer amplification. TCRdb keeps only in-frame clones here, not all; method: immunoSEQ multiplex PCR. V and J calls and clone size come straight from that table; D and trimming were deduced from the DNA. Of about 71,000 clones detected, approximately 90% appear once; the ten largest clones hold around 5%. With 1 base removed from V and 4 bases from J, the gap between germline ends came to 11 bases. This CDR3 contains 14 residues. Germline V CDR1 and CDR2: LGHNA, YSLEER. The sequenced material came from peripheral blood. The V call is TRBV4-3, the J call TRBJ2-7, with D possibly TRBD2 on 6 matching bases. This receptor was taken from a woman aged 18-29 years with acute or convalescent COVID-19. The CDR3 region has the DNA TGCGCCAGCAGCCAAGGGAGGGCGGGATACGAGCAGTACTTC. Its translation is CASSQGRAGYEQYF.